The present T cell receptor (beta chain) was sequenced within a study of blood T cells in healthy people across ages. Points from the study as a whole: Versus aged donors, long-lived donors had higher diversity and more naive CD4+ cells.

All donors came from Russia, were Caucasian and healthy, and spanned ages about 6 to 100. A second PCR, run for roughly 7 to 11 cycles, used a sample-barcoded 5' primer plus a J-beta primer mix. With 12 random nucleotides, a template-switch adaptor tagged each individual cDNA molecule. Via MiXCR, TCRdb re-called the 5' RACE reads, giving one row per CDR3 protein. The sample holds almost 1 million distinct CDR3 sequences, about 53% seen once. Notes on this clonotype: The antigen remains undetermined. One end of the junction does not line up with germline, which may come from a read error.

The length of the CDR3 is 15 residues. Germline V gene lookup returns CDR1 SGHRS and CDR2 YFSETQ. The sequenced sample was blood. The receptor comes from a woman aged 55-75 years in good health. The chain couples TRBV5-1 to TRBJ2-3, with D hard to call. CDR3 residues: CAGSLGTPNTDTQYF. The CDR3 DNA is TGCGCCGGCAGCTTAGGAACTCCCAACACAGATACGCAGTATTTT. Full variable domain (missing parts from reference TRBV5-1 and TRBJ2-3): KAGVTQTPRYLIKTRGQQVTLSCSPISGHRSVSWYQQTPGQGLQFLFEYFSETQRNKGNFPGRFSGRQFSNSRSEMNVSTLELGDSALYLCAGSLGTPNTDTQYFGPGTRLTVL.